This T cell receptor beta chain was sequenced for a study of CD8 T cells in ankylosing spondylitis. Study-wide findings and caveats: Disease-linked clones had a CD8+ phenotype and relatively low frequency in peripheral blood. Seven to nine highly homologous variants formed a TCR beta motif that appeared characteristic of ankylosing spondylitis blood. Some of the motif variants had earlier been found in reactive arthritis patients' fluid and blood.

This clonotype has a count of ten or more. Its antigen is not identified. The CDR3 is 14 residues long. CDR1 and CDR2 (germline): SQVTM, ANQGSEA. Trimming took off 7 bases at V and 4 bases at J, with 17 bases between the two ends. For TCR beta, libraries came from quantitative 5'-RACE with molecular barcodes. TCRdb re-called the 5' RACE reads with MiXCR, one entry per CDR3 protein. The sample shows roughly 400,000 distinct CDR3 sequences, about a fifth of them seen only once. Sequenced: blood, either unsorted or a sorted T cell fraction (not recorded which). The chain couples TRBV29-1 to TRBJ2-1, with D perhaps matching TRBD1 or TRBD2 (7 bases each). This receptor was identified in a male donor with ankylosing spondylitis. For the CDR3, the DNA is TGCAGCGCAACGGGGGGACAGAGATACAATGAGCAGTTCTTC. This sequence encodes CSATGGQRYNEQFF.